This T cell receptor beta chain was identified in a study of cytomegalovirus exposure and HLA in healthy donors. Points from the study as a whole: The investigators catalogued 180 or so TCR beta chains as cytomegalovirus-associated.

A note on this clone: Its antigen is not identified. The same CDR3 is also encoded by other DNA sequences in this sample.

Vbeta (60) and Jbeta (13) primers were used in the PCR. Only in-frame clones appear in the TCRdb table, and some are missing; sequencing was by immunoSEQ multiplex PCR. The sample lists around 110,000 clones, over 80% seen once, with approximately 2.5% in the top ten. Trimming at V came to 7 bases and at J to 11 bases, leaving 10 bases not matched to a gene. The CDR3 runs to 15 residues. The germline CDR1 and CDR2 sequences are MNHNS and SASEGT. This TCR was sampled from a man younger than 40 in good health and CMV-seropositive. The specimen sequenced was PBMCs. The V and J genes are TRBV6-1 and TRBJ1-6, with 11 bases that match TRBD1. The CDR3 DNA sequence: TGTGCCAGCATGCCGGGACAGGGGGATTCTCCACCCCTCCACTTT. Protein product: CASMPGQGDSPPLHF.